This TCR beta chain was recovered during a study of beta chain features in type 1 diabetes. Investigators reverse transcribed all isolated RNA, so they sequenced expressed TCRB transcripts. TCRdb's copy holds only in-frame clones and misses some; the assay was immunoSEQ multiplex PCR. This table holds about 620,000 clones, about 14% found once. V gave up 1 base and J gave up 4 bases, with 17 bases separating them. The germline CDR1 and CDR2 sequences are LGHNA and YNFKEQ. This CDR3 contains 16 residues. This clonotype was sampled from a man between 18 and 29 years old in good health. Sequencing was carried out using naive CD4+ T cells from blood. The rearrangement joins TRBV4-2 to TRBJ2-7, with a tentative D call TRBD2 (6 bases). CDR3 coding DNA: TGTGCCAGCAGCCAAGTTGGTTCTAGCGTTCGGTACGAGCAGTACTTC. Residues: CASSQVGSSVRYEQYF.